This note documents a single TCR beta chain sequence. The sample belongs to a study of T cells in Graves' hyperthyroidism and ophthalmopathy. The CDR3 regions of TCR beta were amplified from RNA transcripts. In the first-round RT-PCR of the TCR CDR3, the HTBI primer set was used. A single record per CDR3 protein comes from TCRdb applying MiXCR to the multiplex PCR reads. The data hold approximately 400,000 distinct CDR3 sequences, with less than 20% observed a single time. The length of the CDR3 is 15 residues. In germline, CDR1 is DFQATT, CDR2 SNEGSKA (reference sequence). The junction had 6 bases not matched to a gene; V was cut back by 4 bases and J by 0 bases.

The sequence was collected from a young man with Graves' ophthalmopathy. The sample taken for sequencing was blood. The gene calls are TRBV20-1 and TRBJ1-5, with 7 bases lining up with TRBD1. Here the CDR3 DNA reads TGCAGTGCTAAGAGGGACAGCAATAGCAATCAGCCCCAGCATTTT. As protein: CSAKRDSNSNQPQHF.